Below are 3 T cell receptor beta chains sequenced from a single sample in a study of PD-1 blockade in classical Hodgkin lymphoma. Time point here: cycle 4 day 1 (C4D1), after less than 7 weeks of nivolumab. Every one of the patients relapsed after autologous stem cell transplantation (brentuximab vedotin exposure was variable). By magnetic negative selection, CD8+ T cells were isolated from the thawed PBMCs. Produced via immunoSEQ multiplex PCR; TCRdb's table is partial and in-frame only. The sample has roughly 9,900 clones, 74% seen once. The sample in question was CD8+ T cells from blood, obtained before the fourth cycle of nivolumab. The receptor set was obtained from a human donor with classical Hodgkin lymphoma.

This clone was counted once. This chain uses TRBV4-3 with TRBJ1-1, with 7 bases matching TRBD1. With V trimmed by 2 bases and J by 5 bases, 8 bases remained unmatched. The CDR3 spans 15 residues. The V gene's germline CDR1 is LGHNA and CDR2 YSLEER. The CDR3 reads CASSQTVVDRTEAFF. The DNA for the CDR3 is TGCGCCAGCAGCCAAACAGTAGTGGACAGGACTGAAGCTTTCTTT.

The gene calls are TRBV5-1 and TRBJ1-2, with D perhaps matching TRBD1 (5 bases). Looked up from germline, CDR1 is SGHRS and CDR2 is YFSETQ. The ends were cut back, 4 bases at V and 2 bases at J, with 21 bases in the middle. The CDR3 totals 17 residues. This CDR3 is CASSRGGEDIGNYGYTF. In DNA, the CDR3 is TGCGCCAGCAGCCGCGGGGGGGAGGATATTGGCAACTATGGCTACACCTTC.

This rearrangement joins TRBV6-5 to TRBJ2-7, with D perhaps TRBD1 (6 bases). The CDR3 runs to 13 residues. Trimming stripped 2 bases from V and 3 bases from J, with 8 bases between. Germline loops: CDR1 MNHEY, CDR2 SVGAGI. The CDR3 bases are TGTGCCAGCAGTTACGGACAGAACTACGAGCAGTACTTC. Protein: CASSYGQNYEQYF.